This T cell receptor (beta chain) was sequenced for a study of glioma-infiltrating T cells. Findings and limits, study-wide: Tissue-blood divergence was below expectation in non-neoplastic patients, above in gliomas. CDR3 overlap between tissue and blood was very small.

Amplification of TCR alpha and beta CDR3 regions from RNA used iRepertoire nested multiplex PCR. For one-step reverse transcription and amplification, 100-400 ng of tissue mRNA or PBMC total RNA was used. TCRdb ran MiXCR on the multiplex PCR reads and lists one entry per CDR3 protein. This sample has some 160,000 distinct CDR3 sequences, with around 40% found just once. Points on this clonotype: Its antigen is currently unknown.

Per germline, CDR1 SQVTM and CDR2 ANQGSEA. This CDR3 is 14 amino acids long. V lost 4 bases, J lost 7 bases, and 17 bases lay in between. The sample consisted of glioma tissue, nonneoplastic brain tissue, or PBMCs (not recorded which). The receptor's source is a human donor with low-grade glioma or glioblastoma, undergoing nonglioma brain surgery, or in good health (not recorded which). The V call is TRBV29-1, the J call TRBJ2-1; perhaps TRBD2 as D (6 bases). CDR3 amino acids: CSVASSGRSNEQFF. CDR3 bases: TGCAGCGTTGCATCCAGCGGGCGATCGAATGAGCAGTTCTTC.